The T cell receptor (beta chain) under discussion was sequenced for a study of regulatory T cells in long-lasting Graves disease (dated by TCRdb to about 2021). Study-wide context: Newly diagnosed Graves' disease patients had taken antithyroid drugs for less than 3 months. Persistent Graves' disease patients were compared with newly diagnosed Graves' disease patients by peripheral blood TCR sequencing and RNA sequencing. The study was conducted in China and was registered as a clinical trial. TCR sequencing covered around 13 persistent and roughly 20 newly diagnosed Graves' disease patients, 33 samples in total.

This clonotype appeared a few times. The clone's antigen remains unknown. Qualities for individual bases were not recorded, and no much larger clone is one base off. There are 13 amino acids in the CDR3, from cysteine to phenylalanine inclusive. The read is trimmed to its CDR3 DNA, 39 bases read in frame from base 1. CDR1 and CDR2 are read off the germline V gene as MNHNS and SASEGT. V is shortened by 8 bases, J by 1 base, and the region joining them spans 6 bases. The sample's time point label is to be understood as: newly diagnosed GD, antithyroid drugs for less than 3 months. RNA was extracted from PBMCs in TRIzol for both TCR sequencing and RNA sequencing. Graves' disease was diagnosed according to American Thyroid Association guidelines. Patients for the study were recruited at an endocrinology department in Xi'an, China. From each patient, nine milliliters of peripheral blood was collected into an EDTA anticoagulant tube. Ficoll Paque Plus density gradient separation was used to isolate PBMCs, and no further T cell sorting was performed. An Agilent 2100 Bioanalyzer and agarose gel were used to check RNA quality, and a NanoDrop 2000 was used to measure RNA concentration.

What the research found in general, with its limitations: As a limitation, the authors acknowledged that the small sample size may reduce accuracy. Sequencing and analysis were limited to the TCR beta chain. Lower TCR Shannon entropy and fewer highly expanded clones were observed in persistent Graves' disease patients than in newly diagnosed patients, which suggested clonal expansion. Preferential use of TRBV28, TRBJ1-2 and TRBJ2-5 was observed in persistent disease, whereas TRBV20-1 and TRBJ2-1 were favored in newly diagnosed disease. A larger number of public clonotypes was shared among persistent patients (more than 2,500) than among newly diagnosed patients (roughly 970). Peripheral blood alone was examined, since thyroid tissue, which constituted the primary lesion, could not be accessed.

The library relied on multiplex PCR. TCRdb names Illumina HiSeq 4000 as the instrument used. iRepertoire HTBI primers and Arm-PCR amplification of CDR3 regions were used to construct TCR beta libraries. Before sequencing, the PCR products went through gel purification. Per the source publication's procedure: Gene usage analysis of CDR3 amino acid clonotypes used the 62 TRBV and more than 13 TRBJ segments found across samples. COPE and FqMerger were used to merge the filtered high-quality paired reads into contigs. BLAST was used to align contigs to the IMGT TRBV, TRBD and TRBJ reference genes, and CDR3 was defined following IMGT. Any clonotype with a frequency above 0.1% was counted as a highly expanded clone. Shannon entropy was used to measure repertoire diversity, and the Gini coefficient was used to measure V-J evenness. A clonotype found in more than one individual was treated as public. TCRdb applied fastp at Q25 and MiXCR to the public reads, then kept only in-frame beta chains. Entries are consolidated by CDR3 protein sequence, retaining the most common genes and DNA. It is TCRdb's table, rather than the study itself, that gives the V and J calls and clone size. Recorded for this sample are fewer than 550,000 distinct CDR3 sequences; 15% to 20% of them occurred a single time. The ten biggest clones cover around 25% of the sample.

The same sample was also studied in work on T cells in Graves' hyperthyroidism and ophthalmopathy. From the second report: Stable Graves' hyperthyroidism was defined as no progression to ophthalmopathy during 18 months of follow-up. Hyperthyroidism patients were newly diagnosed, with disease duration under 2 months, and aged 18 to 65 years. Any patient with an uncontrolled infection, another autoimmune disease, pregnancy or lactation was excluded. Diagnoses were based on clinical symptoms, serum thyroxine and TRAb, thyroid ultrasound and orbital computed tomography. The TCR CDR3 was subjected to a first round of RT-PCR using the HTBI primer set and the Qiagen OneStep RT-PCR kit. Most expanded thyroid clonotypes (frequency above 0.001) were also detected in blood, a finding suggesting that blood repertoires may reflect thyroid immune responses. A model built on a 13 V-J signature distinguished ophthalmopathy from stable hyperthyroidism, reaching 85% to 90% sensitivity and about 81% specificity in cross-validation and 80%/75% in testing. During validation, the model predicted progression to ophthalmopathy a median of approximately 6.5 months ahead of onset, with almost 71% sensitivity and 72.22% specificity. A discovery cohort of about a hundred patients, about 43 with Graves' ophthalmopathy and approximately 60 with stable Graves' hyperthyroidism, was used to find distinguishing TCR V-J signatures. Prospective prediction of ophthalmopathy was tested in an independent validation cohort of fewer than 20 hyperthyroidism patients and 15 to 17 patients who later progressed to ophthalmopathy. For training and testing, the 100 or so patients in the discovery cohort were randomly divided in a 7:3 ratio. The study also compared thyroid tissue and blood T-cell repertoires from roughly six Graves' hyperthyroidism patients. After blood sampling, hyperthyroidism patients were treated with methimazole at a starting dose of 30 mg daily, and ophthalmopathy patients were treated with high-dose intravenous methylprednisolone. Libraries were constructed in a second round of multiplex PCR, after which size selection and purification were performed. The libraries were sequenced on an Illumina HiSeq2000 using paired-end 100 bp reads. Raw data were processed with SOAPnuke, discarding reads with adapters, uncalled bases, mean Phred below 15, or no exact constant-primer or identifier match. High-quality paired reads were merged using COPE v1.2.5, and each unique nucleotide sequence was defined as a clonotype. Clonotypes were aligned to IMGT TRBV, TRBD and TRBJ reference segments using MiTCR v1.1. Only V-J combinations with frequency above 0.0001, covering 99.2% of repertoires, were analysed. A TCS score was defined as the ratio between F50 (clonal expansion) and ExV (chaos), using BLOSUM62-based TCRdist between CDR3 peptides within each V-J. Welch's t-statistics and random forest reduced around 550 V-J features to around 14, which were used in a naive Bayes classifier (R e1071). Sample size was not statistically predetermined, and investigators were not blinded to group allocation. The paper reports TCR Vbeta CDR3 sequencing of roughly 140 peripheral blood samples: approximately 41 ophthalmopathy, under 80 hyperthyroidism and around 17 progressor patients.

The TCR originated in a woman aged 35-65 years with Graves disease. Donor details come from another sample of the same person, matched by shared clones. Sequenced here: peripheral blood mononuclear cells (PBMCs), sampled at new diagnosis, from a patient treated with antithyroid drugs. Recombination joined TRBV6-1 with TRBJ2-6; the D gene remains uncertain. The nucleotide sequence reads TGTGCCAGCGGAGAGTCTGGGGCCAACGTCCTGACTTTC. The encoded protein is CASGESGANVLTF.